What follows are 32 T cell receptor beta chains derived from one specimen sequenced in a study of blood T cell repertoires in COVID-19 (TCRdb year 2020). Library method: the immunoSEQ multiplex PCR assay. TCRdb took over this immuneACCESS table, retaining in-frame rearrangements with V and J assigned. Such tables are incomplete; in checked studies, under half of the missing clones stem from an unresolved V gene, and the remainder is unexplained. Counted in this sample were roughly 150,000 clones; roughly 89% of them appeared once. Around 2.9% of the sample belongs to the ten largest clones. What was sequenced was peripheral blood. The source of these receptors is a man aged 55-75 years with active or convalescent COVID-19.

For the CDR3, the DNA is TGTGCCAGTAGTAAACAGGGAATCAATCAGCCCCAGCATTTT. It translates to CASSKQGINQPQHF. J is TRBJ1-5 and V is TRBV19, with D perhaps matching TRBD1 (6 bases). Germline CDR1 is LNHDA and CDR2 is SQIVND (reference sequence). There are 14 residues in the CDR3. The V end was cut by 4 bases, the J end by 3 bases, with 10 bases between.

The gene calls are TRBV18 and TRBJ1-1; 9 positions agree with TRBD1. Germline CDR1 is KGHSH and CDR2 is LQKENI. V dropped 2 bases and J dropped 7; count of bases not matched to a gene: 5. This CDR3 has 14 residues. The CDR3 DNA reads TGTGCCAGCTCACCAAATGACAGGGGGTTTGAAGCTTTCTTT. The encoded protein is CASSPNDRGFEAFF.

The chain couples TRBV27 to TRBJ1-5; 11 nucleotides align to TRBD1. V gave up 8 bases and J gave up 0 bases; unmatched junction bases: 9. The CDR3 runs 17 residues. CDR1 is MNHEY and CDR2 is SMNVEV in the germline V gene (reference sequence). CDR3 sequence (DNA): TGTGCCAGCCCAGGACAGGGGGCGATTCGTAGCAATCAGCCCCAGCATTTT. It encodes CASPGQGAIRSNQPQHF.

For this clone: The junction and the germline gene differ at one end; a read error may be behind it. The chain uses TRBV11-2 and TRBJ2-7; D not certain. Germline V gene data show CDR1 as SGHAT and CDR2 as FQNNGV. The CDR3 is made up of 13 amino acids. The CDR3 spells CASSLVGSDEQYF. In nucleotides, the CDR3 is TGTGCCAGCAGCTTAGTGGGCTCCGACGAGCAGTACTTC.

The V and J genes are TRBV18 and TRBJ2-7; D possibly corresponds to TRBD2 (5 bases). The CDR3 is 14 residues long. Trimming cost V 3 bases and J 0 bases, with 9 bases left between them. The germline V gene has CDR1 KGHSH and CDR2 LQKENI. In DNA, the CDR3 is TGTGCCAGCTCACCGGGTAGCGCCTCCTACGAGCAGTACTTC. Its translation is CASSPGSASYEQYF.

This clone was picked up one time. This chain uses TRBV12-3 or TRBV12-4 with TRBJ1-2; 11 nucleotides align to TRBD1. Trimming cost V 6 bases and J 8 bases; bases outside gene matches: 5. This CDR3 comprises 13 residues. The CDR3 DNA follows: TGTGCCAGCAGCCAGGACAGGGGGCGAGGCTACACCTTC. Translated, it gives CASSQDRGRGYTF.

The J gene is TRBJ1-6, the V gene TRBV2, with 7 bases identical to TRBD1. Per the germline V gene, CDR1 is SNHLY and CDR2 is FYNNEI. The junction had 9 bases not matched to a gene; V was cut back by 6 bases and J by 13 bases. This CDR3 is 13 amino acids long. The CDR3, as DNA: TGTGCCAGCAGATACAGGGGAGATTTCCCCCTCCACTTT. Translating it yields CASRYRGDFPLHF.

This clone occurred once. The same CDR3 can be traced to other DNA sequences in this sample. V usage is TRBV3-1 (or the pseudogene TRBV3-2) and J usage is TRBJ1-1, with D perhaps matching TRBD1 (6 bases). Trimming took 4 bases from V and 4 from J, leaving 10 bases between them. Germline V gene lookup returns CDR1 LGHDT and CDR2 YNNKEL (reference sequence). The CDR3 has 13 amino acids. The CDR3 region is CASSPTGFTEAFF. The CDR3 region has the DNA TGTGCCAGCAGCCCGACAGGATTCACTGAAGCTTTCTTT.

Concerning this clone itself: In the same sample, other DNA sequences code for this CDR3. CDR3 sequence (DNA): TGTGCCAGTAGTATTGCCGGGGATGGCTACACCTTC. Its protein product is CASSIAGDGYTF. The chain carries TRBV19 and TRBJ1-2; no definite D call. The CDR3 runs 12 residues. V was pared by 3 bases and J by 6 bases, with 8 bases between. Per germline, CDR1 LNHDA and CDR2 SQIVND (reference sequence).

This chain connects TRBV7-9 to TRBJ2-7, with TRBD1 identical over 8 bases. V lost 1 base and J lost 2; bases outside the gene matches: 10. Germline CDR1 and CDR2: SEHNR and FQNEAQ (reference sequence). The CDR3 totals 17 residues. CDR3 sequence reads: CASSLGYQGADPYEQYF. CDR3 nucleotides: TGTGCCAGCAGCTTAGGGTATCAGGGGGCGGATCCCTACGAGCAGTACTTC.

The rearrangement joins TRBV7-2 to TRBJ1-1, with TRBD1 identical over 7 bases. The CDR3 is 16 amino acids. V gave up 4 bases and J gave up 6 bases; unmatched junction bases: 14. Looked up from germline, CDR1 is SGHTA and CDR2 is FQGNSA. DNA for the CDR3: TGTGCCAGCAGCTCGGGAGGGACAGCGTTGAATTCTGAAGCTTTCTTT. It is translated as CASSSGGTALNSEAFF.

The genes are TRBV4-3 and TRBJ1-2; tentative D call: TRBD1 (6 bases). V was clipped by 1 base and J by 0 bases, with 12 bases between them. Germline loops: CDR1 LGHNA, CDR2 YSLEER. This CDR3 region has 16 residues. The CDR3 is CASSQAYRATNYGYTF. In DNA form, the CDR3 reads TGCGCCAGCAGCCAAGCTTACAGGGCTACTAACTATGGCTACACCTTC.

This rearrangement joins TRBV27 to TRBJ2-1; D may be TRBD2 (7 bases). Germline CDR1 is MNHEY and CDR2 is SMNVEV (reference sequence). The ends were cut back, 6 bases at V and 8 bases at J, with 17 bases in the middle. This CDR3 spans 14 amino acids. In DNA form, the CDR3 reads TGTGCCAGCAGGGGGGGCGGGAGTCGCCATGAGCAGTTCTTC. Residues: CASRGGGSRHEQFF.

This clone has just one count. This sequence joins TRBV5-1 and TRBJ1-4, with TRBD1 matching 11 bases. The CDR3 is 16 residues long. The germline V gene encodes CDR1 SGHRS and CDR2 YFSETQ. J lost 7 bases, V lost 4 bases, and 9 bases had no gene match. DNA of the CDR3: TGCGCCAGCAGCGGGATTGTGGGACAGGGGGGTGAAAAACTGTTTTTT. This gives the protein CASSGIVGQGGEKLFF.

The chain combines TRBV5-1 with TRBJ1-2; TRBD1 aligns across 7 bases. With V trimmed by 4 bases and J by 7 bases, 10 bases remained unmatched. Looked up from germline, CDR1 is SGHRS and CDR2 is YFSETQ. The CDR3 runs 14 residues. The CDR3 loop reads CASSPGAGGSGYTF. CDR3 bases: TGCGCCAGCAGCCCCGGTGCAGGGGGAAGTGGCTACACCTTC.

The chain combines TRBV11-2 with TRBJ1-1; tentative D call: TRBD1 (6 bases). V was clipped by 5 bases and J by 1 base, with 11 bases between them. The CDR3 loop spans 14 amino acids. CDR1 is SGHAT and CDR2 is FQNNGV in the germline V gene. The CDR3 DNA reads as TGTGCCAGCAGCAAAACCAGGGGGAACACTGAAGCTTTCTTT. This translates into CASSKTRGNTEAFF.

The rearrangement joins TRBV19 to TRBJ1-6; 8 bases fit TRBD1. The CDR3 contains 14 residues. The V segment lost 5 bases and the J segment 10 bases; nucleotides outside the gene matches: 7. Germline V CDR1 and CDR2: LNHDA, SQIVND (reference sequence). CDR3 nucleotide sequence: TGTGCCAGTAGTTTCGGACAGGGCGAGTCACCCCTCCACTTT. Its protein product is CASSFGQGESPLHF.

This clone was recorded only once. This chain links TRBV19 with TRBJ2-7, with TRBD2 matching 14 bases. Germline CDR1 and CDR2: LNHDA and SQIVND (reference sequence). J was trimmed by 2 bases and V by 4 bases; bases with no gene match: 1. The CDR3 runs 15 residues. The CDR3 DNA sequence: TGTGCCAGTAGTAAGGGACTAGCGGGGGCCTACGAGCAGTACTTC. Translation: CASSKGLAGAYEQYF.

The J gene is TRBJ2-2, the V gene TRBV3-1 (or the pseudogene TRBV3-2); D not certain. V was clipped by 6 bases and J by 5 bases, with 10 bases between them. Germline CDR1 is LGHDT and CDR2 is YNNKEL (reference sequence). This CDR3 contains 13 residues. CDR3 sequence reads: CASSLRGTGELFF. The CDR3, as DNA: TGTGCCAGCAGTCTACGCGGTACCGGGGAGCTGTTTTTT.

The V and J genes are TRBV7-2 and TRBJ2-3; 7 nucleotides align to TRBD2. The V segment lost 4 bases and the J segment 5 bases; nucleotides outside the gene matches: 6. CDR1 and CDR2 (germline): SGHTA, FQGNSA. The CDR3 runs to 14 residues. CDR3 protein: CASSSRLARDTQYF. The CDR3 nucleotides read TGTGCCAGCAGCTCCCGACTAGCAAGAGATACGCAGTATTTT.

In DNA form, the CDR3 reads TGTGCCACCAGTGACATTAGCGGGGGGGCAGATACGCAGTATTTT. Its translation is CATSDISGGADTQYF. This sequence joins TRBV24-1 and TRBJ2-3; TRBD2 matches 11 bases. Losses at the gene ends were 4 bases for V and 4 bases for J; bases not matched to a gene: 3. The germline V gene encodes CDR1 KGHDR and CDR2 SFDVKD. This CDR3 comprises 15 residues.

The chain joins TRBV7-2 to TRBJ2-5, with 10 bases identical to TRBD2. After removal of 5 bases from V and 2 bases from J, the junction contained 5 bases not matched to a gene. The CDR3 is made up of 15 amino acids. In germline, CDR1 is SGHTA, CDR2 FQGNSA. CDR3 region: CASSTTAGGQETQYF. The CDR3 DNA sequence: TGTGCCAGCAGCACCACAGCGGGGGGGCAAGAGACCCAGTACTTC.

The chain recombines TRBV7-2 with TRBJ1-5; D remains ambiguous. The germline gives CDR1 SGHTA, CDR2 FQGNSA. Trimming took 1 base from V and 3 from J, leaving 10 bases between them. The CDR3 contains 15 residues. As DNA, the CDR3 is TGTGCCAGCAGCTTAGTGCCAGTCACCAATCAGCCCCAGCATTTT. It yields the protein CASSLVPVTNQPQHF.

V usage is TRBV28 and J usage is TRBJ1-5; D possibly corresponds to TRBD1 (5 bases). Germline loops: CDR1 MDHEN, CDR2 SYDVKM. This CDR3 has 16 residues. Deletions cut 5 bases from V and 2 bases from J, with 16 bases between. CDR3 sequence reads: CASSPLGGVGNQPQHF. The CDR3 bases are TGTGCCAGCAGTCCCCTCGGGGGTGTGGGCAATCAGCCCCAGCATTTT. The full variable domain, in which reference TRBV28 and TRBJ1-5 provide the parts outside the CDR3, is DVKVTQSSRYLVKRTGEKVFLECVQDMDHENMFWYRQDPGLGLRLIYFSYDVKMKEKGDIPEGYSVSREKKERFSLILESASTNQTSMYLCASSPLGGVGNQPQHFGDGTRLSIL.

The V and J genes are TRBV5-1 and TRBJ2-1, with 7 nucleotides matching TRBD2. V shed 0 bases, J shed 5 bases, and the junction held 8 bases outside the gene matches. In germline, CDR1 is SGHRS, CDR2 YFSETQ. CDR3 size: 16 residues. The CDR3 DNA is TGCGCCAGCAGCTTGGGGGGAGGGGCGAGCAACAATGAGCAGTTCTTC. Its translation: CASSLGGGASNNEQFF.

V usage is TRBV19 and J usage is TRBJ1-2, with D perhaps TRBD1 (5 bases). This CDR3 is 15 amino acids long. V was shortened by 5 bases and J by 6 bases, with 19 bases between the two germline ends. Germline CDR1 LNHDA, CDR2 SQIVND (reference sequence). The CDR3 coding sequence is TGTGCCAGTAGTCGGCAGTCGCAGGGTTGGGATGGCTACACCTTC. Amino acids: CASSRQSQGWDGYTF.

The CDR3 loop is CAWSVNSGYGYTF. Written as DNA, the CDR3 is TGTGCCTGGAGTGTAAACAGCGGATATGGCTACACCTTC. The chain carries TRBV30 and TRBJ1-2; D is ambiguous. V lost 0 bases and J lost 5, with 10 bases in between. This CDR3 region has 13 residues. Germline CDR1 and CDR2: GTSNPN and SVGIG (reference sequence).

This clone was seen a single time. Written as DNA, the CDR3 is TGTGCCAGCAGCTCCGACAGGGGCTCCTACGAGCAGTACTTC. It translates to CASSSDRGSYEQYF. V and J are TRBV13 and TRBJ2-7, with 8 bases that match TRBD1. The junction had 2 bases not matched to a gene; V was cut back by 4 bases and J by 0 bases. The germline V gene has CDR1 PRHDT and CDR2 FYEKMQ (reference sequence). The CDR3 extends over 14 amino acids. Looking up the rest from reference TRBV13 and TRBJ2-7 gives the full variable domain: AAGVIQSPRHLIKEKRETATLKCYPIPRHDTVYWYQQGPGQDPQFLISFYEKMQSDKGSIPDRFSAQQFSDYHSELNMSSLELGDSALYFCASSSDRGSYEQYFGPGTRLTVT.

The rearrangement uses TRBV15 and TRBJ2-5, with 7 positions matching TRBD1. Unmatched junction bases numbered 2, after V lost 1 base and J lost 0 bases. This CDR3 is built from 15 residues. CDR1 and CDR2 from the germline V gene are LNHNV and YYDKDF (reference sequence). The CDR3 loop is CATSRGDRDQETQYF. For the CDR3, the DNA is TGTGCCACCAGCAGAGGGGACAGAGACCAAGAGACCCAGTACTTC.

The V gene is TRBV10-3, the J gene TRBJ2-7, with 8 nucleotides matching TRBD2. Per the germline V gene, CDR1 is ENHRY and CDR2 is SYGVKD. This CDR3 contains 16 residues. V gave up 0 bases and J gave up 6 bases; unmatched junction bases: 10. The CDR3 here is CAISESGAGVRSEQYF. CDR3 nucleotide sequence: TGTGCCATCAGTGAGTCAGGAGCGGGAGTTCGTTCCGAGCAGTACTTC.

V usage is TRBV19 and J usage is TRBJ2-1; 13 bases agree with TRBD2. Germline CDR1 reads LNHDA; CDR2 reads SQIVND (reference sequence). With V trimmed by 7 bases and J by 0 bases, 12 bases remained unmatched. The CDR3 has 19 residues. The CDR3 DNA sequence: TGTGCCAGTAAGGGGAGGACTAGCGGGAGAGGGGACTCCTACAATGAGCAGTTCTTC. This sequence encodes CASKGRTSGRGDSYNEQFF. The entire variable domain, with the rest obtained from reference TRBV19 and TRBJ2-1, is as follows: DGGITQSPKYLFRKEGQNVTLSCEQNLNHDAMYWYRQDPGQGLRLIYYSQIVNDFQKGDIAEGYSVSREKKESFPLTVTSAQKNPTAFYLCASKGRTSGRGDSYNEQFFGPGTRLTVL.

The chain couples TRBV7-2 to TRBJ2-3, with D maybe TRBD2 (6 bases). This CDR3 has 13 residues. Germline CDR1 reads SGHTA; CDR2 reads FQGNSA. Deletions cut 5 bases from V and 5 bases from J, with 11 bases between. The CDR3 DNA follows: TGTGCCAGCAGCACCCGAGCGGGAGATACGCAGTATTTT. It specifies CASSTRAGDTQYF.